This T cell receptor beta chain is drawn from a study of T cells in Graves' hyperthyroidism and ophthalmopathy. With V trimmed by 8 bases and J by 5 bases, 8 bases remained unmatched. There are 14 residues in the CDR3. Germline CDR1 and CDR2: MNHNS and SASEGT. Researchers took RNA transcripts and amplified the TCR beta CDR3 regions from them. During a first-round RT-PCR of the TCR CDR3, the HTBI primer set was used. One entry per CDR3 protein results from TCRdb running MiXCR on the multiplex PCR reads. The sample consists of around 340,000 distinct CDR3 sequences, around a fifth of them appearing once. It was considered stable Graves' hyperthyroidism when ophthalmopathy did not progress within 18 months.

The sequenced material came from blood. The clonotype originates from a woman aged 50 to 60 with Graves' hyperthyroidism. This chain connects TRBV6-1 to TRBJ2-2, with TRBD1 matching over 7 bases. The CDR3 region is CASRTAGGTGELFF. The CDR3, as DNA: TGTGCCAGCCGTACCGCAGGGGGAACCGGGGAGCTGTTTTTT.